This T cell receptor beta chain derives from a study of T-cell reconstitution after alpha-beta-depleted transplantation in children. This clonotype has at least ten counts. Antigen specificity is unknown. Molecular barcoding with unique molecular identifiers was used for the TCRbeta library. TCRdb redid the calling of the PCR reads with MiXCR, one entry per CDR3 protein. The sample carries roughly 500,000 distinct CDR3 sequences, about 11% recorded once. Study-level points and caveats: Among T cells one year after transplant, newly produced cells accounted for most counts and diversity. Reportedly, only several hundred clones from non-depleted graft cells drove alpha-beta T-cell counts at about two months.

Germline V gene lookup returns CDR1 MNHEY and CDR2 SMNVEV (reference sequence). The CDR3 covers 13 residues. V was pared by 2 bases and J by 2 bases, with 7 bases between. This TCR came from a child aged 2-15 years with inherited bone marrow failure, due to receive a stem cell transplant. The sample here was PBMCs, taken before TCRalphabeta/CD19-depleted stem cell transplant. V usage is TRBV27 and J usage is TRBJ2-7; D not certain. This CDR3 is CASSLRLTYEQYF. The CDR3 DNA is TGTGCCAGCAGTTTAAGACTTACCTACGAGCAGTACTTC.